This TCR beta chain stems from a study of T cell changes during pregnancy in multiple sclerosis. Generated by immunoSEQ multiplex PCR, the TCRdb table keeps only in-frame clones and is missing some. The profile covers 60,000 or so clones, with about 90% appearing a single time and almost 0.5% taken by the ten largest. The sample in question was CD4+ T cells from peripheral blood mononuclear cells, obtained after pregnancy. The TCR comes from a female donor in good health, enrolled as a control in a pregnancy study.

In DNA, the CDR3 is TGTGCCAGCAGTTACAACTCGGGGAGGCCCCTCCACTTT. Amino acid sequence: CASSYNSGRPLHF. The J gene is TRBJ1-6, the V gene TRBV6-5; no reliable D call. The V gene's germline CDR1 is MNHEY and CDR2 SVGAGI. The V and J ends lost 2 bases and 13 bases respectively, with 12 bases between them. The length of the CDR3 is 13 residues.